A single sample gave rise to the 13 T cell receptor beta chains below, sequenced in a study of long-term antiretroviral therapy in people with HIV. Sequencing relied on immunoSEQ assay v3.0, run at survey level. Produced via immunoSEQ multiplex PCR; TCRdb's table is partial and in-frame only. In the table there are 20,000 to 25,000 clones, more than 65% of which are singletons. The source was unsorted PBMCs, collected 0.3 years after starting antiretroviral therapy. The receptors originated from a man in his forties or fifties with HIV.

This clone was observed once. The rearrangement links TRBV5-4 to TRBJ2-1; possible D gene TRBD2, 6 bases. CDR3 length equals 15 residues. Germline loops: CDR1 SGHNT, CDR2 YYREEE (reference sequence). The V end was cut by 0 bases, the J end by 8 bases, with 15 bases between. Written as DNA, the CDR3 is TGTGCCAGCAGCTTGGCCGGCGTCAGGAGGGATGAGCAGTTCTTC. This codes for CASSLAGVRRDEQFF.

V is TRBV4-2 and J is TRBJ1-5; tentative D call: TRBD1 (5 bases). Germline loops: CDR1 LGHNA, CDR2 YNFKEQ. The V and J ends lost 0 bases and 2 bases respectively, with 8 bases between them. The CDR3 totals 15 residues. CDR3: CASSQDGGGNQPQHF. CDR3 coding DNA: TGTGCCAGCAGCCAAGACGGGGGGGGCAATCAGCCCCAGCATTTT.

The chain joins TRBV5-6 to TRBJ2-7; D is ambiguous. Germline V CDR1 and CDR2: SGHDT, YYEEEE. V was cut by 4 bases and J by 2 bases, with 4 bases left in between. The CDR3 is 11 residues long. CDR3 region: CASSAPYEQYF. In nucleotides, the CDR3 is TGTGCCAGCAGCGCCCCCTACGAGCAGTACTTC.

This clone was detected once. The gene calls are TRBV30 and TRBJ2-7; tentative D call: TRBD1 (6 bases). Germline lookup yields CDR1 GTSNPN and CDR2 SVGIG (reference sequence). The CDR3 extends over 13 amino acids. V was clipped by 2 bases and J by 0 bases, with 8 bases between them. CDR3 loop: CAWSTGFSYEQYF. In DNA form, the CDR3 reads TGTGCCTGGAGTACAGGGTTCTCCTACGAGCAGTACTTC.

The chain carries TRBV25-1 and TRBJ2-5, with no clear D. Germline V gene lookup returns CDR1 MGHDK and CDR2 SYGVNS. The V and J ends lost 3 bases and 1 base respectively, with 12 bases between them. The CDR3 extends over 15 amino acids. The CDR3 DNA follows: TGTGCCAGCAGTGAGCTTTACATGTTCCAAGAGACCCAGTACTTC. This translates into CASSELYMFQETQYF.

The chain is built from TRBV5-1 and TRBJ2-2, with 13 nucleotides matching TRBD2. Germline CDR1 and CDR2: SGHRS and YFSETQ. V dropped 5 bases and J dropped 4; count of bases not matched to a gene: 8. This CDR3 is 17 amino acids long. The CDR3 sequence: CASSLLAGGPGTGELFF. The DNA of the CDR3 is TGCGCCAGCAGTTTACTAGCGGGGGGGCCGGGCACCGGGGAGCTGTTTTTT. The complete variable domain, with remaining parts taken from reference TRBV5-1 and TRBJ2-2, reads KAGVTQTPRYLIKTRGQQVTLSCSPISGHRSVSWYQQTPGQGLQFLFEYFSETQRNKGNFPGRFSGRQFSNSRSEMNVSTLELGDSALYLCASSLLAGGPGTGELFFGEGSRLTVL.

The sample holds one count of this clone. The chain has TRBV5-1 and TRBJ2-2, with a weak D call TRBD1 (6 bases). The CDR3 consists of 15 residues. V was trimmed by 2 bases and J by 6 bases, leaving 14 bases between them. Germline V CDR1 and CDR2: SGHRS, YFSETQ. CDR3 sequence (DNA): TGCGCCAGCAGCTTTAGGACAGTAGACGCCGGGGAGCTGTTTTTT. Translation: CASSFRTVDAGELFF.

The V call is TRBV5-5, the J call TRBJ1-3; no firm D call. CDR1 is SGHKS, CDR2 YYEKEE, per germline (reference sequence). V lost 0 bases to trimming and J lost 4 bases, with 11 bases between them. The CDR3 runs 15 residues. The CDR3 coding sequence is TGTGCCAGCAGCTTGGCCCCGATCGACGGAAACACCATATATTTT. As protein: CASSLAPIDGNTIYF.

This rearrangement joins TRBV7-2 to TRBJ1-2; 8 bases line up with TRBD1. The CDR3 runs 15 residues. Looked up from germline, CDR1 is SGHTA and CDR2 is FQGNSA. V dropped 6 bases and J dropped 2; count of bases not matched to a gene: 8. CDR3 in amino acids: CASRLQGDANYGYTF. For the CDR3, the DNA is TGTGCCAGCAGACTACAGGGGGATGCGAACTATGGCTACACCTTC.

The rearrangement uses TRBV4-3 and TRBJ2-1; TRBD2 matches at 8 bases. The germline V gene has CDR1 LGHNA and CDR2 YSLEER. CDR3 length: 13 amino acids. V was clipped by 6 bases and J by 8 bases; unmatched bases: 6. The CDR3 DNA reads as TGCGCCAGCAGTCGCGGGGGGCCCTATGAGCAGTTCTTC. Its protein is CASSRGGPYEQFF.

The CDR3 DNA is TGTGCCAGCAGTTTATCGTCTGGACACCCCAATGGCTACACCTTC. It is translated as CASSLSSGHPNGYTF. The gene calls are TRBV27 and TRBJ1-2; possible D gene TRBD1, 5 bases. The CDR3 loop spans 15 amino acids. The germline CDR1 and CDR2 sequences are MNHEY and SMNVEV (reference sequence). Deletions cut 0 bases from V and 6 bases from J, with 14 bases between.

This clone has just a few counts. The gene calls are TRBV4-3 and TRBJ1-4; D is possibly TRBD1 (5 bases). CDR1 and CDR2 (germline): LGHNA, YSLEER. This CDR3 has 16 residues. Deletions cut 3 bases from V and 2 bases from J, with 13 bases between. The CDR3 region is CASSQGFGGTNEKLFF. The CDR3 bases are TGCGCCAGCAGCCAGGGGTTTGGGGGGACTAATGAAAAACTGTTTTTT.

This chain links TRBV9 with TRBJ2-2; D is undetermined. The CDR3 is 12 residues long. Trimming shortened V by 4 bases and J by 6 bases, and 7 bases separated the two germline ends. Germline CDR1 and CDR2: SGDLS and YYNGEE. The CDR3 coding sequence is TGTGCCAGCAGCCCTCTTCCCGGGGAGCTGTTTTTT. Its translation is CASSPLPGELFF.